The text below deals with one T cell receptor (beta chain). Sequenced by immunoSEQ multiplex PCR; TCRdb stores in-frame clones only, minus some. Altogether approximately 99,000 clones are present, around 85% being singletons, with the ten largest covering 5.5%. The data were taken from a study of OX40 agonist ivuxolimab in advanced cancers. CDR1 and CDR2 (germline): LNHDA, SQIVND (reference sequence). The CDR3 totals 14 residues. Trimming shortened V by 6 bases and J by 2 bases, and 13 bases separated the two germline ends. Blood sampling took place at baseline, cycle 4 day 1, and cycle 7 day 1. The sample consisted of CD4+ or CD8+ T cells sorted from blood, taken in a trial of the OX40 agonist ivuxolimab. The chain carries TRBV19 and TRBJ1-1; D is uncertain. This TCR was sampled from an adult with an advanced solid tumor such as melanoma, head and neck, liver or kidney cancer. The CDR3 nucleotides are TGTGCCAGTAGAACCCCAGGCACCAACACTGAAGCTTTCTTT. Amino acid sequence: CASRTPGTNTEAFF.